The clone carrying this TCR beta chain was counted a few times. The sample is drawn from a study of human T cells and chemical hapten exposure. CDR1 and CDR2 from the germline V gene are MNHEY and SMNVEV (reference sequence). Trimming shortened V by 1 base and J by 7 bases, and 13 bases separated the two germline ends. There are 15 residues in the CDR3. Time point reported: pre-sensitization, week 0. As for treatment: therapeutic diphenylcyclopropenone sensitization with weekly scalp DPC. Blood draws came first, before each patch test. The authors extracted total RNA from unfractionated whole blood. TCRdb reprocessed the RACE reads with MiXCR, giving one entry per CDR3 protein. The sample records 150,000 to 200,000 distinct CDR3 sequences, around 30% being singletons.

The source of this sequence is a young woman with alopecia areata. Some clones in this sample may be carry-over from other donors' samples. This rearrangement joins TRBV27 to TRBJ2-2, with D tentatively TRBD2 (6 bases). The source material was whole blood, sampled in connection with sensitization to the hapten diphenylcyclopropenone (DPC). The CDR3 reads CASSLYGGYGGELFF. The CDR3 region has the DNA TGTGCCAGCAGTTTATACGGGGGTTACGGCGGGGAGCTGTTTTTT.